These 5 T cell receptor beta chains were all obtained from the same sample, sequenced in a study of blood T cell repertoires in COVID-19. Sequenced by immunoSEQ multiplex PCR; TCRdb stores in-frame clones only, minus some. The sample lists fewer than 200,000 clones, more than 75% seen once, with approximately 2.5% in the top ten. The source material was peripheral blood. These receptors came from a man in his forties with active or convalescent COVID-19.

The chain uses TRBV28 and TRBJ2-3; TRBD2 might be the D (7 bases). Between the trimmed V and J ends, which lost 5 bases and 6 bases, there was a span of 12 bases. CDR3 size: 13 residues. CDR1 and CDR2 from the germline V gene are MDHEN and SYDVKM. The CDR3 DNA reads as TGTGCCAGCAGTGGGGGGGGCCCGGATACGCAGTATTTT. It yields the protein CASSGGGPDTQYF.

The V call is TRBV4-3, the J call TRBJ1-6, with unresolved D. CDR1 is LGHNA, CDR2 YSLEER, per germline. The CDR3 consists of 13 residues. V lost 1 base to trimming and J lost 7 bases, with 5 bases between them. CDR3 residues: CASSQGENSPLHF. The DNA for the CDR3 is TGCGCCAGCAGCCAAGGGGAGAATTCACCCCTCCACTTT.

The rearrangement joins TRBV28 to TRBJ1-3; D possibly corresponds to TRBD1 (6 bases). Trimming removed 2 bases at V and 8 bases at J, with 13 bases between. Germline lookup yields CDR1 MDHEN and CDR2 SYDVKM. The CDR3 is 14 residues long. In DNA, the CDR3 is TGTGCCAGCAGTTTACCGCCGCGGGGGCACACCATATATTTT. Translation gives CASSLPPRGHTIYF.

V and J are TRBV3-1 (or the pseudogene TRBV3-2) and TRBJ2-4, with D perhaps matching TRBD2 (5 bases). The CDR3 consists of 16 residues. V was cut by 2 bases and J by 2 bases, with 13 bases left in between. Germline assignment: CDR1 LGHDT and CDR2 YNNKEL (reference sequence). The CDR3 DNA reads TGTGCCAGCAGCCAATTTGGGAGTCGCCCCAAAAACATTCAGTACTTC. As protein: CASSQFGSRPKNIQYF.

V is TRBV19 and J is TRBJ1-6, with TRBD1 identical over 8 bases. The CDR3 has 12 amino acids. The V segment lost 10 bases and the J segment 9 bases; nucleotides outside the gene matches: 5. CDR1 is LNHDA and CDR2 is SQIVND in the germline V gene (reference sequence). The CDR3 here is CATGQGGSPLHF. The CDR3, as DNA: TGTGCCACCGGACAGGGAGGTTCACCCCTCCACTTT.